The 28 T cell receptor beta chains below come from one sample, sequenced in a study of cytomegalovirus exposure and HLA in healthy donors (dated by TCRdb to between 2016 and 2019). Library prep was done by the immunoSEQ multiplex PCR assay. A mixture of 60 forward primers for TCR Vbeta segments and 13 reverse primers for TCR Jbeta segments was used in the multiplex PCR. The immuneACCESS repertoire file appears here via TCRdb, limited to in-frame rearrangements. These files lack a portion of the clones; in checked studies, under half of the deficit traces to unresolved V genes, and the cause of the others is not known. The sample table contains some 170,000 clones; only one count was recorded for 77% of them. The ten top clones hold less than 4.5% of the sample. The sequencing input was PBMCs. These receptors all stem from a man younger than 40 in good health and CMV-seropositive.

This chain connects TRBV19 to TRBJ2-5; TRBD2 matches 7 bases. The germline CDR1 and CDR2 sequences are LNHDA and SQIVND (reference sequence). V trimming: 1 base; J trimming: 4 bases; junction bases outside the gene matches: 6. This CDR3 spans 15 amino acids. CDR3 in amino acids: CASSIGGGSTETQYF. DNA for the CDR3: TGTGCCAGTAGTATAGGGGGGGGTTCTACAGAGACCCAGTACTTC.

The chain has TRBV19 and TRBJ2-7; maybe TRBD1 (6 bases). The CDR3 totals 15 residues. The V gene lost 5 bases and the J gene lost 3 bases, with 17 bases spanning the gap. CDR1 and CDR2 from the germline V gene are LNHDA and SQIVND (reference sequence). The CDR3 is CASSVQGLSFYEQYF. CDR3 DNA sequence: TGTGCCAGTAGTGTACAGGGTCTTTCCTTCTACGAGCAGTACTTC.

This clone was observed once. The chain combines TRBV25-1 with TRBJ2-3, with TRBD2 matching 9 bases. Germline loops: CDR1 MGHDK, CDR2 SYGVNS. The CDR3 length is 14 residues. J lost 3 bases, V lost 4 bases, and 2 bases had no gene match. The CDR3 region has the DNA TGTGCCAGCAGTGGGCTAGCGGGGACAGATACGCAGTATTTT. Protein sequence: CASSGLAGTDTQYF. Full variable domain (remainder filled in from reference TRBV25-1 and TRBJ2-3): EADIYQTPRYLVIGTGKKITLECSQTMGHDKMYWYQQDPGMELHLIHYSYGVNSTEKGDLSSESTVSRIRTEHFPLTLESARPSHTSQYLCASSGLAGTDTQYFGPGTRLTVL.

CDR3 sequence: CASSRGMGRGRKNEQFF. Here the CDR3 DNA reads TGTGCCAGCAGCCGCGGGATGGGCAGGGGGCGTAAGAATGAGCAGTTCTTC. The chain links TRBV7-9 to TRBJ2-1; 8 bases line up with TRBD1. V was pared by 5 bases and J by 7 bases, with 16 bases of the junction left unmatched. The CDR3 is 17 residues long. CDR1 SEHNR and CDR2 FQNEAQ come from the germline V gene (reference sequence).

The V call is TRBV5-1, the J call TRBJ2-2; perhaps TRBD2 as D (5 bases). From germline, CDR1 is SGHRS and CDR2 YFSETQ. The CDR3 is 15 amino acids. Between the trimmed V and J ends, which lost 5 bases and 0 bases, there was a span of 11 bases. The CDR3 DNA reads as TGCGCCAGCAGGCCACCGGGAACGAACACCGGGGAGCTGTTTTTT. Its protein is CASRPPGTNTGELFF. The full variable domain, with the rest looked up from reference TRBV5-1 and TRBJ2-2, is KAGVTQTPRYLIKTRGQQVTLSCSPISGHRSVSWYQQTPGQGLQFLFEYFSETQRNKGNFPGRFSGRQFSNSRSEMNVSTLELGDSALYLCASRPPGTNTGELFFGEGSRLTVL.

The J gene is TRBJ2-2, the V gene TRBV2; 13 bases are shared with TRBD2. The V gene's germline CDR1 is SNHLY and CDR2 FYNNEI. V was clipped by 5 bases and J by 7 bases; unmatched bases: 7. The CDR3 loop spans 16 amino acids. The CDR3 DNA sequence: TGTGCCAGCAGTCCATCACTAGCGGGGGGGCTCGGGGAGCTGTTTTTT. Protein sequence: CASSPSLAGGLGELFF.

This clone was detected only a few times. This chain joins TRBV4-3 and TRBJ2-7; 7 nucleotides line up with TRBD1. With V trimmed by 0 bases and J by 3 bases, 5 bases remained unmatched. The V gene's germline CDR1 is LGHNA and CDR2 YSLEER. This CDR3 is 15 amino acids long. The CDR3 nucleotides read TGCGCCAGCAGCCAAGAGAGGTACAGGGGCTACGAGCAGTACTTC. It yields the protein CASSQERYRGYEQYF.

V gene TRBV6-5 combines with J gene TRBJ1-2; D is undetermined. The CDR3 extends over 12 amino acids. Germline lookup yields CDR1 MNHEY and CDR2 SVGAGI. V was pared by 5 bases and J by 5 bases, with 9 bases between. The DNA for the CDR3 is TGTGCCAGCAGTCCGAACGGGTATGGCTACACCTTC. Translated, it gives CASSPNGYGYTF.

The chain combines TRBV6-5 with TRBJ2-5, with a possible D match to TRBD1 (6 bases). The V end was cut by 5 bases, the J end by 1 base, with 8 bases between. The CDR3 spans 13 residues. The germline CDR1 and CDR2 sequences are MNHEY and SVGAGI. The CDR3 reads CASSADSQETQYF. In DNA form, the CDR3 reads TGTGCCAGCAGTGCGGACAGCCAAGAGACCCAGTACTTC.

V is TRBV2 and J is TRBJ1-2; D is uncertain. The V and J ends lost 5 bases and 2 bases respectively, with 9 bases between them. Germline CDR1 and CDR2: SNHLY and FYNNEI. CDR3 length: 13 amino acids. The CDR3 DNA sequence: TGTGCCAGCAGTCTCCGGGTCAACTATGGCTACACCTTC. Its protein is CASSLRVNYGYTF.

The chain has TRBV11-2 and TRBJ2-7; D gene unclear. CDR1 is SGHAT, CDR2 FQNNGV, per germline. V lost 3 bases to trimming and J lost 3 bases, with 6 bases between them. This CDR3 contains 12 residues. CDR3 loop: CASSFHSYEQYF. The CDR3 coding sequence is TGTGCCAGCAGCTTTCACAGCTACGAGCAGTACTTC.

The chain carries TRBV6-6 and TRBJ2-1; no firm D call. Per germline, CDR1 MNHNY and CDR2 SVGAGI (reference sequence). The length of the CDR3 is 14 residues. The V end was cut by 6 bases, the J end by 3 bases, with 12 bases between. The CDR3 DNA reads TGTGCCAGCAGCCCCGGGTCCTACTACAATGAGCAGTTCTTC. Its protein product is CASSPGSYYNEQFF.

The V gene is TRBV10-3, the J gene TRBJ1-2, with 10 bases identical to TRBD1. Germline trimming cut 6 bases from V and 6 bases from J; bases unmatched to any gene: 7. The CDR3 has 14 residues. From germline, CDR1 is ENHRY and CDR2 SYGVKD. CDR3 DNA sequence: TGTGCCATCAGACGAGCCGGGACAGGGGATGGCTACACCTTC. This gives the protein CAIRRAGTGDGYTF.

The chain carries TRBV4-3 and TRBJ1-2; 10 nucleotides align to TRBD1. The CDR3 extends over 16 amino acids. V lost 0 bases, J lost 3 bases, and 4 bases stayed unmatched. Looked up from germline, CDR1 is LGHNA and CDR2 is YSLEER. CDR3 nucleotides: TGCGCCAGCAGCCAAGACACCGGGACAGGGGACTATGGCTACACCTTC. Protein product: CASSQDTGTGDYGYTF.

The chain employs TRBV7-9 and TRBJ2-5, with 8 bases that match TRBD1. V lost 4 bases to trimming and J lost 3 bases; unmatched junction nucleotides: 7. Germline V gene data show CDR1 as SEHNR and CDR2 as FQNEAQ (reference sequence). This CDR3 comprises 15 residues. The CDR3 spells CASSSSATGEETQYF. CDR3 DNA: TGTGCCAGCAGCTCCTCTGCGACAGGGGAAGAGACCCAGTACTTC.

This clone occurred once. This sequence joins TRBV2 and TRBJ1-1; D possibly corresponds to TRBD1 (6 bases). V lost 4 bases to trimming and J lost 4 bases, with 16 bases between them. Germline V gives CDR1 SNHLY, CDR2 FYNNEI. The CDR3 is 15 amino acids. Written as DNA, the CDR3 is TGTGCCAGCAGTGCACAGGGCTGGTCGGGCACTGAAGCTTTCTTT. Translated: CASSAQGWSGTEAFF.

The gene calls are TRBV7-2 and TRBJ2-4, with D possibly TRBD1 on 6 matching bases. The CDR3 has 13 amino acids. The germline gives CDR1 SGHTA, CDR2 FQGNSA. The germline V and J ends were trimmed by 2 bases and 5 bases, with 7 bases remaining between them. The CDR3 region is CASSLWGQNIQYF. CDR3 DNA sequence: TGTGCCAGCAGCTTATGGGGGCAAAACATTCAGTACTTC.

This clone was seen only once. The chain couples TRBV13 to TRBJ2-5, with 9 nucleotides matching TRBD2. V shed 3 bases and J 7 bases; nucleotides not matched to a gene: 12. The CDR3 is made up of 16 amino acids. Germline assignment: CDR1 PRHDT and CDR2 FYEKMQ (reference sequence). The CDR3, as DNA: TGTGCCAGCAGCTTCGGGGCGGGGGGGCCTATTCCGACCCAGTACTTC. As protein: CASSFGAGGPIPTQYF.

V is TRBV4-3 and J is TRBJ1-3; D unclear. Germline lookup yields CDR1 LGHNA and CDR2 YSLEER. The CDR3 length is 13 residues. Trimming removed 3 bases at V and 4 bases at J, with 7 bases between. The DNA of the CDR3 is TGCGCCAGCAGCCAGCACTCGGGAAACACCATATATTTT. This encodes CASSQHSGNTIYF.

The chain uses TRBV7-8 and TRBJ2-1; 9 nucleotides line up with TRBD2. CDR1 and CDR2 (germline): SGHVS, FQNEAQ. After removal of 1 base from V and 5 bases from J, the junction contained 6 bases not matched to a gene. CDR3 length: 16 residues. For the CDR3, the DNA is TGTGCCAGCAGCTTAGAAGGGCCTAGCGGGGACAATGAGCAGTTCTTC. Translated, it gives CASSLEGPSGDNEQFF.

This clone turned up a few times. The chain employs TRBV11-2 and TRBJ1-5; TRBD1 aligns across 9 bases. The CDR3 covers 15 residues. Germline values: CDR1 SGHAT, CDR2 FQNNGV. With 5 bases clipped from V and 2 bases from J, the junction kept 4 bases outside the gene matches. CDR3 nucleotides: TGTGCCAGCAGCCCGGGACAGGGTGGCAATCAGCCCCAGCATTTT. This translates into CASSPGQGGNQPQHF. The whole variable domain, filled in from reference TRBV11-2 and TRBJ1-5, reads EAGVAQSPRYKIIEKRQSVAFWCNPISGHATLYWYQQILGQGPKLLIQFQNNGVVDDSQLPKDRFSAERLKGVDSTLKIQPAKLEDSAVYLCASSPGQGGNQPQHFGDGTRLSIL.

This chain uses TRBV2 with TRBJ1-2; 9 nucleotides agree with TRBD1. V was clipped by 6 bases and J by 2 bases; unmatched bases: 4. This CDR3 region has 14 residues. From germline, CDR1 is SNHLY and CDR2 FYNNEI. The CDR3: CASRGTGRNYGYTF. The CDR3 region has the DNA TGTGCCAGCAGGGGGACAGGGAGGAACTATGGCTACACCTTC.

The genes are TRBV30 and TRBJ2-3; 7 nucleotides align to TRBD1. The CDR3 has 13 amino acids. Germline V gives CDR1 GTSNPN, CDR2 SVGIG (reference sequence). The trim removed 2 bases at V and 6 bases at J, leaving 5 bases unmatched. The CDR3 loop is CAWSPGGMDTQYF. CDR3 coding DNA: TGTGCCTGGAGTCCAGGGGGAATGGATACGCAGTATTTT.

This sequence joins TRBV18 and TRBJ2-3, with 9 bases fitting TRBD2. The CDR3 length is 15 residues. V shed 5 bases, J shed 3 bases, and the junction held 6 bases outside the gene matches. Germline V gives CDR1 KGHSH, CDR2 LQKENI. The CDR3 DNA follows: TGTGCCAGCTCAGGTAGCGGGAGTGTTACAGATACGCAGTATTTT. It codes for CASSGSGSVTDTQYF.

The V and J genes are TRBV5-1 and TRBJ2-2, with TRBD2 identical over 15 bases. The ends lost 2 bases at V and 4 bases at J; junction bases unmatched: 6. Germline-derived CDR1 and CDR2 are SGHRS and YFSETQ. The CDR3 loop spans 18 amino acids. The CDR3 protein is CASSFGLAGGPGTGELFF. CDR3 sequence (DNA): TGCGCCAGCAGCTTCGGACTAGCGGGGGGGCCGGGCACCGGGGAGCTGTTTTTT.

V gene TRBV6-5 combines with J gene TRBJ1-6; 10 nucleotides agree with TRBD1. Losses at the gene ends were 6 bases for V and 7 bases for J; bases not matched to a gene: 3. Germline assignment: CDR1 MNHEY and CDR2 SVGAGI. The CDR3 is 14 residues long. This CDR3 is CASRETGGNSPLHF. Here the CDR3 DNA reads TGTGCCAGCAGGGAGACAGGGGGCAATTCACCCCTCCACTTT.

This clone was observed once. In DNA, the CDR3 is TGCGCCAGCAGCTTGAGACTAGCGGGGCCTCCGAACACCGGGGAGCTGTTTTTT. The encoded protein is CASSLRLAGPPNTGELFF. This chain uses TRBV5-1 with TRBJ2-2; TRBD2 aligns across 11 bases. After removal of 1 base from V and 0 bases from J, the junction contained 5 bases not matched to a gene. The CDR3 length is 18 residues. Germline V lookup: CDR1 SGHRS, CDR2 YFSETQ. The complete variable domain, with remaining parts taken from reference TRBV5-1 and TRBJ2-2, reads KAGVTQTPRYLIKTRGQQVTLSCSPISGHRSVSWYQQTPGQGLQFLFEYFSETQRNKGNFPGRFSGRQFSNSRSEMNVSTLELGDSALYLCASSLRLAGPPNTGELFFGEGSRLTVL.

The chain joins TRBV7-2 to TRBJ2-3; a possible D gene is TRBD2 (6 bases). Germline values: CDR1 SGHTA, CDR2 FQGNSA. Trimming took off 4 bases at V and 2 bases at J, with 13 bases between the two ends. The CDR3 covers 15 residues. The CDR3 spells CASSSIGGITDTQYF. CDR3 in DNA: TGTGCCAGCAGCTCAATTGGGGGGATCACAGATACGCAGTATTTT.